This T cell receptor beta chain emerged from a study of blood T cells in healthy people across ages. On the study more broadly: Template switching caught about one barcoded beta molecule for each two T cells. Broader study findings: With age, beta diversity per million T cells declined roughly linearly, significantly by 35 to 40.

This CDR3 has 17 residues. The V end lost 7 bases, the J end lost 3 bases, and 24 bases lay between the germline ends. The germline gives CDR1 LNHDA, CDR2 SQIVND (reference sequence). A second PCR of 7 to 11 cycles used a sample-barcoded 5' primer and a J-beta primer mix. A tag from a template-switch adaptor with 12 random nucleotides marked each cDNA molecule. The yield of each sample was at least 2.5 million CDR3-containing paired-end reads. MiXCR, run by TCRdb on the 5' RACE reads, gives a single entry per CDR3 protein. The sample includes about 1,800,000 distinct CDR3 sequences, about 30% of them seen just once. Regarding this clonotype: Its antigen is unidentified.

Sequencing was carried out using blood. The sequence derives from a woman aged 25 to 39 in good health. The chain joins TRBV19 to TRBJ1-2, with D possibly matching TRBD1 (6 bases). CDR3 nucleotides: TGTGCCAGTACTATTAGACAGGACACGAAGCGAGACTATGGCTACACCTTC. Translated, it gives CASTIRQDTKRDYGYTF.